A selection of T cell receptor beta chains follows, all from one sample in a study of shared clonotypes between healthy human individuals. Produced via immunoSEQ multiplex PCR; TCRdb's table is partial and in-frame only. The table records 950,000 to 1,300,000 clones, 60% to 80% of them present only once. Sequences were obtained from memory CD4+ T cells sorted from blood. These receptor sequences come from a man between 18 and 35 years old in good health. CDR3s include the opening cysteine and the closing phenylalanine or tryptophan. A D gene is named only where the DNA matches it firmly. The size field is filled for only some rows; it gives once, few, many or a size class.

clone size: .; V gene: TRBV6-6; J gene: TRBJ1-2; D gene: .; CDR3 protein: CASSARQYGYTF; CDR3 DNA: TGTGCCAGCAGTGCCAGACAGTATGGCTACACCTTC
clone size: .; V gene: TRBV7-9; J gene: TRBJ2-1; D gene: TRBD2; CDR3 protein: CASSLAASGRAHNEQFF; CDR3 DNA: TGTGCCAGCAGCTTAGCGGCTAGCGGGAGGGCCCACAATGAGCAGTTCTTC
clone size: once; V gene: TRBV9; J gene: TRBJ2-1; D gene: .; CDR3 protein: CASSSRGVGSYNEQFF; CDR3 DNA: TGTGCCAGCAGCTCAAGAGGGGTAGGGTCCTACAATGAGCAGTTCTTC
clone size: .; V gene: TRBV19; J gene: TRBJ1-1; D gene: .; CDR3 protein: CASSISGKGNTEAFF; CDR3 DNA: TGTGCCAGTAGTATCTCCGGGAAGGGGAACACTGAAGCTTTCTTT
clone size: .; V gene: TRBV9; J gene: TRBJ2-7; D gene: .; CDR3 protein: CASSVGTDGVGEQYF; CDR3 DNA: TGTGCCAGCAGCGTAGGGACAGACGGGGTGGGGGAGCAGTACTTC
clone size: .; V gene: TRBV11-3; J gene: TRBJ2-1; D gene: TRBD1; CDR3 protein: CASSLGQAGGNEQFF; CDR3 DNA: TGTGCCAGCAGCTTGGGGCAGGCAGGGGGCAATGAGCAGTTCTTC
clone size: few; V gene: TRBV29-1; J gene: TRBJ2-3; D gene: .; CDR3 protein: CSAGGSYDTQYF; CDR3 DNA: TGCAGCGCTGGGGGAAGTTACGATACGCAGTATTTT
clone size: few; V gene: TRBV2; J gene: TRBJ2-2; D gene: TRBD1; CDR3 protein: CASSHPGQGATGELFF; CDR3 DNA: TGTGCCAGCAGTCATCCGGGACAGGGGGCGACCGGGGAGCTGTTTTTT
clone size: few; V gene: TRBV19; J gene: TRBJ1-5; D gene: .; CDR3 protein: CASSIVGDPYSNQPQHF; CDR3 DNA: TGTGCCAGTAGTATTGTAGGGGACCCCTATAGCAATCAGCCCCAGCATTTT
clone size: .; V gene: TRBV30; J gene: TRBJ1-6; D gene: TRBD1; CDR3 protein: CAWNGQGGNSPLHF; CDR3 DNA: TGTGCCTGGAACGGCCAGGGGGGTAATTCACCCCTCCACTTT
clone size: .; V gene: TRBV7-9; J gene: TRBJ1-3; D gene: .; CDR3 protein: CASSPQGNTIYF; CDR3 DNA: TGTGCCAGCAGCCCACAAGGAAACACCATATATTTT
clone size: .; V gene: TRBV11-2; J gene: TRBJ1-3; D gene: .; CDR3 protein: CASSLITAASGNTIYF; CDR3 DNA: TGTGCCAGCAGCCTCATCACCGCAGCTTCTGGAAACACCATATATTTT
clone size: .; V gene: TRBV5-6; J gene: TRBJ1-2; D gene: .; CDR3 protein: CARLLGSGNYGYTF; CDR3 DNA: TGTGCCAGGCTCCTGGGCTCCGGTAACTATGGCTACACCTTC
clone size: many; V gene: TRBV7-2; J gene: TRBJ1-2; D gene: TRBD1; CDR3 protein: CASSSTGTGLIYGYTF; CDR3 DNA: TGTGCCAGCAGCTCGACGGGGACAGGACTAATCTATGGCTACACCTTC
clone size: few; V gene: TRBV5-1; J gene: TRBJ2-7; D gene: TRBD1; CDR3 protein: CASSPPIPRIDRDPSYEQYF; CDR3 DNA: TGCGCCAGCAGCCCCCCCATCCCCCGGATAGACAGGGATCCTTCCTACGAGCAGTACTTC
clone size: .; V gene: TRBV2; J gene: TRBJ2-3; D gene: TRBD1; CDR3 protein: CASSRDREISDTQYF; CDR3 DNA: TGTGCCAGCAGTCGGGACAGGGAGATATCAGATACGCAGTATTTT
clone size: .; V gene: TRBV6-5; J gene: TRBJ1-2; D gene: TRBD1; CDR3 protein: CASSYSRQGYGYTF; CDR3 DNA: TGTGCCAGCAGTTACTCGCGACAGGGCTATGGCTACACCTTC
clone size: .; V gene: TRBV11-2; J gene: TRBJ2-1; D gene: .; CDR3 protein: CASSLSPISSYNEQFF; CDR3 DNA: TGTGCCAGCAGCCTGAGTCCAATTAGCTCCTACAATGAGCAGTTCTTC
clone size: .; V gene: TRBV6-1; J gene: TRBJ1-6; D gene: .; CDR3 protein: CASNPGWDNSPLHF; CDR3 DNA: TGTGCCAGCAACCCAGGGTGGGATAATTCACCCCTCCACTTT
clone size: .; V gene: TRBV28; J gene: TRBJ2-5; D gene: TRBD1; CDR3 protein: CASSSLPGQGRETQYF; CDR3 DNA: TGTGCCAGCAGTTCCCTTCCGGGACAGGGCCGGGAGACCCAGTACTTC
clone size: .; V gene: TRBV6-1; J gene: TRBJ2-5; D gene: .; CDR3 protein: CATIRGTWETQYF; CDR3 DNA: TGTGCCACCATCAGGGGGACTTGGGAGACCCAGTACTTC
clone size: .; V gene: TRBV18; J gene: TRBJ1-1; D gene: .; CDR3 protein: CASLRGGGTEAFF; CDR3 DNA: TGTGCCAGCTTACGAGGGGGGGGCACTGAAGCTTTCTTT
clone size: .; V gene: TRBV18; J gene: TRBJ1-1; D gene: .; CDR3 protein: CASSPGGQFGAFF; CDR3 DNA: TGTGCCAGCTCACCTGGAGGACAGTTCGGTGCTTTCTTT
clone size: few; V gene: TRBV30; J gene: TRBJ1-2; D gene: .; CDR3 protein: CAWSRNRDYGYTF; CDR3 DNA: TGTGCCTGGAGCCGTAACAGGGACTATGGCTACACCTTC
clone size: .; V gene: TRBV4-3; J gene: TRBJ2-7; D gene: .; CDR3 protein: CASSQDRYSYEQYF; CDR3 DNA: TGCGCCAGCAGCCAGGACAGATACTCCTACGAGCAGTACTTC
clone size: .; V gene: TRBV6-5; J gene: TRBJ2-5; D gene: .; CDR3 protein: CASILGLPQVETQYF; CDR3 DNA: TGTGCCAGCATCTTGGGACTTCCGCAGGTGGAGACCCAGTACTTC
clone size: .; V gene: TRBV7-2; J gene: TRBJ2-7; D gene: TRBD1; CDR3 protein: CASNNRGYEQYF; CDR3 DNA: TGTGCCAGCAACAACAGGGGCTACGAGCAGTACTTC
clone size: .; V gene: TRBV10-1; J gene: TRBJ1-1; D gene: .; CDR3 protein: CASSDGTIQPTEAFF; CDR3 DNA: TGCGCCAGCAGTGACGGGACCATTCAACCCACTGAAGCTTTCTTT
clone size: .; V gene: TRBV7-2; J gene: TRBJ1-2; D gene: TRBD1; CDR3 protein: CASSLGQGVGGYTF; CDR3 DNA: TGTGCCAGCAGCTTGGGACAGGGAGTTGGTGGCTACACCTTC
clone size: .; V gene: TRBV5-6; J gene: TRBJ2-1; D gene: TRBD1; CDR3 protein: CASSPPRDRVYNEQFF; CDR3 DNA: TGTGCCAGCAGTCCCCCTCGGGACAGAGTATACAATGAGCAGTTCTTC
clone size: .; V gene: TRBV11-2; J gene: TRBJ2-4; D gene: .; CDR3 protein: CASSLDLTLAKNIQYF; CDR3 DNA: TGTGCCAGCAGCTTAGACCTTACGCTAGCCAAAAACATTCAGTACTTC
clone size: .; V gene: TRBV4-2; J gene: TRBJ1-2; D gene: .; CDR3 protein: CASSFGSPQTDNYGYTF; CDR3 DNA: TGTGCCAGCAGCTTTGGGTCCCCTCAAACGGATAACTATGGCTACACCTTC
clone size: .; V gene: TRBV6-1; J gene: TRBJ1-1; D gene: .; CDR3 protein: CACSTRKGQNTEAFF; CDR3 DNA: TGTGCCTGCAGTACCCGAAAGGGGCAGAACACTGAAGCTTTCTTT
clone size: .; V gene: TRBV28; J gene: TRBJ1-2; D gene: TRBD1; CDR3 protein: CASSSSDRGGYGYTF; CDR3 DNA: TGTGCCAGCAGTTCCTCGGACAGGGGGGGCTATGGCTACACCTTC
clone size: .; V gene: TRBV14; J gene: TRBJ2-7; D gene: TRBD2; CDR3 protein: CASSPPGLAGLSYEQYF; CDR3 DNA: TGTGCCAGCAGCCCCCCGGGACTAGCGGGTCTGTCCTACGAGCAGTACTTC
clone size: few; V gene: TRBV30; J gene: TRBJ1-6; D gene: TRBD1; CDR3 protein: CAWSGQSFNSPLHF; CDR3 DNA: TGTGCCTGGTCGGGACAGAGCTTTAATTCACCCCTCCACTTT
clone size: .; V gene: TRBV29-1; J gene: TRBJ1-4; D gene: .; CDR3 protein: CSAGHPGGEKLFF; CDR3 DNA: TGCAGCGCAGGCCATCCGGGTGGCGAAAAACTGTTTTTT
clone size: .; V gene: TRBV6-1; J gene: TRBJ2-4; D gene: TRBD2; CDR3 protein: CASSGGGLSTKNIQYF; CDR3 DNA: TGTGCCAGCAGTGGGGGGGGACTGTCGACCAAAAACATTCAGTACTTC
clone size: few; V gene: TRBV2; J gene: TRBJ2-2; D gene: TRBD2; CDR3 protein: CASRRLASAGELFF; CDR3 DNA: TGTGCCAGCAGGAGACTAGCTAGTGCCGGGGAGCTGTTTTTT
clone size: .; V gene: TRBV12-5; J gene: TRBJ2-3; D gene: .; CDR3 protein: CASGLYGQGRGTDTQYF; CDR3 DNA: TGTGCTAGTGGTTTGTACGGCCAGGGCCGGGGCACAGATACGCAGTATTTT
clone size: once; V gene: TRBV2; J gene: TRBJ2-7; D gene: .; CDR3 protein: CASSENSNSYEQYF; CDR3 DNA: TGTGCCAGCAGTGAAAACAGCAACTCCTACGAGCAGTACTTC
clone size: few; V gene: TRBV5-1; J gene: TRBJ1-2; D gene: .; CDR3 protein: CASSSQGNYGYTF; CDR3 DNA: TGCGCCAGCAGTTCTCAGGGGAACTATGGCTACACCTTC
clone size: .; V gene: TRBV29-1; J gene: TRBJ2-1; D gene: TRBD2; CDR3 protein: CSVGTSLGDEQFF; CDR3 DNA: TGCAGCGTGGGGACTAGCTTAGGCGATGAGCAGTTCTTC
clone size: .; V gene: TRBV30; J gene: TRBJ2-5; D gene: TRBD2; CDR3 protein: CAWSVGVGGYQETQYF; CDR3 DNA: TGTGCCTGGAGTGTCGGGGTGGGAGGGTACCAAGAGACCCAGTACTTC
clone size: .; V gene: TRBV19; J gene: TRBJ2-2; D gene: .; CDR3 protein: CASSGQPNTGELFF; CDR3 DNA: TGTGCCAGTAGCGGCCAACCCAACACCGGGGAGCTGTTTTTT
clone size: .; V gene: TRBV6-1; J gene: TRBJ1-1; D gene: .; CDR3 protein: CASSDTRGTEAFF; CDR3 DNA: TGTGCCAGCAGCGATACGAGAGGCACTGAAGCTTTCTTT
clone size: many; V gene: TRBV19; J gene: TRBJ2-2; D gene: .; CDR3 protein: CASGRAGVNTGELFF; CDR3 DNA: TGTGCCAGTGGGAGAGCAGGGGTGAACACCGGGGAGCTGTTTTTT
clone size: .; V gene: TRBV9; J gene: TRBJ2-3; D gene: .; CDR3 protein: CASSERGTGTDTQYF; CDR3 DNA: TGTGCCAGCAGCGAACGGGGGACGGGTACGGATACGCAGTATTTT
clone size: .; V gene: TRBV7-2; J gene: TRBJ2-2; D gene: .; CDR3 protein: CASSVSWASNTGELFF; CDR3 DNA: TGTGCCAGCAGCGTCAGCTGGGCTTCGAACACCGGGGAGCTGTTTTTT
clone size: .; V gene: TRBV5-5; J gene: TRBJ2-5; D gene: .; CDR3 protein: CASSLRPKDQETQYF; CDR3 DNA: TGTGCCAGCAGCTTACGACCCAAGGACCAAGAGACCCAGTACTTC
clone size: .; V gene: TRBV7-9; J gene: TRBJ2-1; D gene: .; CDR3 protein: CASSLTGTSYNEQFF; CDR3 DNA: TGTGCCAGCAGCTTGACCGGGACCTCCTACAATGAGCAGTTCTTC
clone size: many; V gene: TRBV7-9; J gene: TRBJ2-7; D gene: .; CDR3 protein: CASSLAAVSYEQYF; CDR3 DNA: TGTGCCAGCAGCTTAGCGGCGGTCTCCTACGAGCAGTACTTC
clone size: once; V gene: TRBV5-1; J gene: TRBJ2-3; D gene: .; CDR3 protein: CASSLLDATDTQYF; CDR3 DNA: TGCGCCAGCAGCCTGCTTGACGCGACAGATACGCAGTATTTT
clone size: .; V gene: TRBV19; J gene: TRBJ1-5; D gene: .; CDR3 protein: CASSMGRASNQPQHF; CDR3 DNA: TGTGCCAGTAGTATGGGCAGGGCTAGCAATCAGCCCCAGCATTTT
clone size: .; V gene: TRBV2; J gene: TRBJ1-1; D gene: .; CDR3 protein: CASAAVENTEAFF; CDR3 DNA: TGTGCCAGCGCGGCGGTCGAGAACACTGAAGCTTTCTTT
clone size: .; V gene: TRBV11-2; J gene: TRBJ2-7; D gene: TRBD2; CDR3 protein: CASSLGVAGGLREQYF; CDR3 DNA: TGTGCCAGCAGCTTAGGTGTAGCGGGAGGGCTGCGCGAGCAGTACTTC